These 31 T cell receptor beta chains share one sample of origin, sequenced in a study of blood T cell repertoires in COVID-19. TCRdb's table, derived via immunoSEQ multiplex PCR, lists solely in-frame clones and lacks some. The sample lists 250,000 or so clones; roughly 89% were seen once. Sequencing was carried out using peripheral blood. These receptor sequences come from a woman aged 40 to 49 who had recovered from COVID-19.

The gene calls are TRBV15 and TRBJ2-1; TRBD2 aligns across 13 bases. V lost 0 bases to trimming and J lost 11 bases; unmatched junction nucleotides: 1. Germline CDR1 LNHNV, CDR2 YYDKDF (reference sequence). This CDR3 is built from 14 residues. In DNA, the CDR3 is TGTGCCACCAGCAGAGAACTAGCGGGGGGGCAGCAGTTCTTC. Protein sequence: CATSRELAGGQQFF.

V usage is TRBV7-9 and J usage is TRBJ1-6; D is possibly TRBD1 (6 bases). Germline V gives CDR1 SEHNR, CDR2 FQNEAQ (reference sequence). The CDR3 runs to 15 residues. Trimming stripped 0 bases from V and 7 bases from J, with 10 bases between. The CDR3 reads CASSLAGRGNSPLHF. Here the CDR3 DNA reads TGTGCCAGCAGCTTAGCCGGCAGGGGAAATTCACCCCTCCACTTT. Filled out from reference TRBV7-9 and TRBJ1-6, the complete variable domain reads DTGVSQNPRHKITKRGQNVTFRCDPISEHNRLYWYRQTLGQGPEFLTYFQNEAQLEKSRLLSDRFSAERPKGSFSTLEIQRTEQGDSAMYLCASSLAGRGNSPLHFGNGTRLTVT.

J is TRBJ2-7 and V is TRBV5-6; TRBD2 matches at 7 bases. CDR1 is SGHDT, CDR2 YYEEEE, per germline. V lost 3 bases and J lost 6; bases outside the gene matches: 9. The CDR3 has 14 amino acids. The chain's CDR3 is CASSSGGRHIEQYF. The CDR3 region has the DNA TGTGCCAGCAGCTCGGGAGGAAGACACATCGAGCAGTACTTC.

This clone turned up a few times. This chain joins TRBV6-1 and TRBJ1-3, with D unclear. Deletions cut 6 bases from V and 0 bases from J, with 9 bases between. The germline V gene has CDR1 MNHNS and CDR2 SASEGT. The CDR3 runs to 14 residues. The CDR3 spells CASSRQDSGNTIYF. CDR3 bases: TGTGCCAGCAGCCGACAAGACTCTGGAAACACCATATATTTT.

J is TRBJ2-1 and V is TRBV2; D is perhaps TRBD2 (6 bases). There are 14 residues in the CDR3. V shed 0 bases and J shed 8 bases, with 11 bases lying between them. Germline V gene lookup returns CDR1 SNHLY and CDR2 FYNNEI. In DNA, the CDR3 is TGTGCCAGCAGTGAAGCCCCAGGGAGGTATGAGCAGTTCTTC. It yields the protein CASSEAPGRYEQFF.

This clone was seen only once. The CDR3: CASSFTAGLEQYF. CDR3 in DNA: TGTGCCAGCAGCTTCACAGCGGGGCTTGAGCAGTACTTC. The genes are TRBV11-2 and TRBJ2-7, with 7 bases identical to TRBD2. Germline CDR1 is SGHAT and CDR2 is FQNNGV. This CDR3 is built from 13 residues. Trimming at V came to 3 bases and at J to 7 bases, leaving 6 bases not matched to a gene.

The table lists this clone with a count of one. The sample contains more than one DNA sequence encoding this CDR3. CDR3 in amino acids: CASSQGQGAYEQYF. DNA for the CDR3: TGCGCCAGCAGCCAAGGTCAGGGGGCGTACGAGCAGTACTTC. This sequence joins TRBV4-1 and TRBJ2-7; 8 bases fit TRBD1. The CDR3 is 14 residues long. Germline assignment: CDR1 MGHRA and CDR2 YSYEKL. V dropped 1 base and J dropped 4; count of bases not matched to a gene: 3.

This chain links TRBV3-1 (or the pseudogene TRBV3-2) with TRBJ2-7, with unresolved D. Trimming left V 6 bases short and J 3 bases short, with 12 bases between. The CDR3 covers 13 residues. Germline V gives CDR1 LGHDT, CDR2 YNNKEL (reference sequence). The CDR3 spells CASSHFRSYEQYF. The CDR3 coding sequence is TGTGCCAGCAGTCATTTCCGGAGCTACGAGCAGTACTTC.

The chain links TRBV5-1 to TRBJ2-7; TRBD1 aligns across 9 bases. V shed 1 base, J shed 6 bases, and the junction held 5 bases outside the gene matches. The CDR3 has 14 amino acids. Germline assignment: CDR1 SGHRS and CDR2 YFSETQ. As DNA, the CDR3 is TGCGCCAGCAGCTTGTGGGACAGGGAAAGCGAGCAGTACTTC. Its protein product is CASSLWDRESEQYF.

The chain joins TRBV21-1 to TRBJ2-7; TRBD2, the table's D call, was not compared with the DNA. TRBV21-1 is shown as a pseudogene. The CDR3 sequence is 14 residues long. The CDR3 DNA reads TGTGCCAGCAGCAAAGCAGGCACATTGAGGGAGCAGTACTTC. Amino acids: CASSKAGTLREQYF.

This sequence joins TRBV5-6 and TRBJ1-1; 9 nucleotides align to TRBD1. In germline, CDR1 is SGHDT, CDR2 YYEEEE. The CDR3 contains 15 residues. The trim removed 2 bases at V and 5 bases at J, leaving 7 bases unmatched. The CDR3 nucleotides read TGTGCCAGCAGCTTAATAGGACAGGGGTGGACTGAAGCTTTCTTT. Translation: CASSLIGQGWTEAFF.

The gene calls are TRBV9 and TRBJ1-3, with TRBD1 as a possible D gene (6 bases). The CDR3 runs 17 residues. Germline lookup yields CDR1 SGDLS and CDR2 YYNGEE. Trimming left V 4 bases short and J 2 bases short, with 19 bases between. CDR3 sequence reads: CASSQEATGRAGNTIYF. CDR3 nucleotides: TGTGCCAGCAGCCAGGAAGCCACAGGGCGAGCTGGAAACACCATATATTTT.

This chain connects TRBV5-6 to TRBJ2-2; D possibly corresponds to TRBD1 (5 bases). Germline V CDR1 and CDR2: SGHDT, YYEEEE. Trimming shortened V by 0 bases and J by 9 bases, and 9 bases separated the two germline ends. The CDR3 contains 13 residues. The CDR3 reads CASSLGGSRELFF. The CDR3 nucleotides are TGTGCCAGCAGCTTGGGGGGCTCTAGGGAGCTGTTTTTT.

V gene TRBV30 combines with J gene TRBJ2-2, with D maybe TRBD2 (6 bases). The CDR3 totals 16 residues. V was clipped by 4 bases and J by 0 bases, with 15 bases between them. In germline, CDR1 is GTSNPN, CDR2 SVGIG (reference sequence). Here the CDR3 reads CAWTPPWGANTGELFF. The CDR3 bases are TGTGCCTGGACCCCACCTTGGGGGGCGAACACCGGGGAGCTGTTTTTT.

The chain combines TRBV13 with TRBJ2-3; weak D call: TRBD1 (6 bases). The CDR3 sequence is 16 residues long. Trimming removed 5 bases from V and 1 base from J, with 16 bases in between. Germline CDR1 is PRHDT and CDR2 is FYEKMQ (reference sequence). For the CDR3, the DNA is TGTGCCAGCAGCAACAGGGATTTTAGCGGCACAGATACGCAGTATTTT. It codes for CASSNRDFSGTDTQYF.

This sequence joins TRBV5-1 and TRBJ1-1; a weak D match, TRBD1 (5 bases). Trimming stripped 2 bases from V and 0 bases from J, with 11 bases between. Germline assignment: CDR1 SGHRS and CDR2 YFSETQ. The CDR3 totals 15 residues. The CDR3 protein is CASSFIGGLNTEAFF. Here the CDR3 DNA reads TGCGCCAGCAGCTTTATCGGGGGACTGAACACTGAAGCTTTCTTT. Looking up the rest from reference TRBV5-1 and TRBJ1-1 gives the full variable domain: KAGVTQTPRYLIKTRGQQVTLSCSPISGHRSVSWYQQTPGQGLQFLFEYFSETQRNKGNFPGRFSGRQFSNSRSEMNVSTLELGDSALYLCASSFIGGLNTEAFFGQGTRLTVV.

The chain employs TRBV28 and TRBJ1-2, with 8 bases identical to TRBD1. The CDR3 is 14 amino acids. V was pared by 6 bases and J by 7 bases, with 10 bases of the junction left unmatched. Germline-derived CDR1 and CDR2 are MDHEN and SYDVKM. The CDR3 DNA reads TGTGCCAGCAGGTCCGACAGGGGCCGAAGTGGCTACACCTTC. It specifies CASRSDRGRSGYTF.

The chain has TRBV3-1 (or the pseudogene TRBV3-2) and TRBJ1-2, with 8 bases aligning to TRBD1. The CDR3 consists of 14 residues. Germline CDR1 reads LGHDT; CDR2 reads YNNKEL (reference sequence). V dropped 8 bases and J dropped 1; count of bases not matched to a gene: 6. The CDR3 protein is CASLGQGLNYGYTF. The CDR3 DNA sequence: TGTGCCAGCCTTGGACAGGGCCTTAACTATGGCTACACCTTC.

V and J are TRBV28 and TRBJ2-5, with D perhaps matching TRBD2 (5 bases). Trimming removed 7 bases from V and 4 bases from J, with 13 bases in between. The CDR3 is 13 amino acids. Germline CDR1 and CDR2: MDHEN and SYDVKM. The CDR3 sequence is CASTPGGVETQYF. The DNA for the CDR3 is TGTGCCAGCACCCCAGGAGGAGTAGAGACCCAGTACTTC.

The V gene is TRBV27, the J gene TRBJ1-1, with TRBD1 as a possible D gene (6 bases). Germline lookup yields CDR1 MNHEY and CDR2 SMNVEV (reference sequence). The V end was cut by 1 base, the J end by 3 bases, with 12 bases between. The CDR3 loop spans 15 amino acids. The CDR3 DNA is TGTGCCAGCAGTTTATTGGCGACAGGAGACACTGAAGCTTTCTTT. It yields the protein CASSLLATGDTEAFF.

This clone has a handful of counts. The chain is built from TRBV7-2 and TRBJ1-6; TRBD1 is a possible D gene (5 bases). The CDR3 loop spans 20 amino acids. Germline CDR1 is SGHTA and CDR2 is FQGNSA. V gave up 0 bases and J gave up 9 bases, with 27 bases separating them. Written as DNA, the CDR3 is TGTGCCAGCAGCTTAGCGGCAGGGTTGGTAAATCGGCCCGGCGGTTCACCCCTCCACTTT. Protein sequence: CASSLAAGLVNRPGGSPLHF.

V is TRBV6-6 and J is TRBJ2-1, with 10 bases matching TRBD2. Germline CDR1 reads MNHNY; CDR2 reads SVGAGI (reference sequence). There are 15 residues in the CDR3. V lost 5 bases and J lost 7; bases outside the gene matches: 8. This CDR3 reads CASSKPAGGTNEQFF. The DNA for the CDR3 is TGTGCCAGCAGTAAACCAGCGGGGGGGACAAATGAGCAGTTCTTC.

A single count supports this clone. V is TRBV5-1 and J is TRBJ1-1, with 8 bases identical to TRBD1. This CDR3 has 15 amino acids. Trimming cost V 0 bases and J 8 bases; bases outside gene matches: 9. Germline V CDR1 and CDR2: SGHRS, YFSETQ. CDR3 DNA: TGCGCCAGCAGCTTGGACCCAGGGGGCGCGAGGGAAGCTTTCTTT. Its translation: CASSLDPGGAREAFF.

This clone was detected a few times. V gene TRBV6-5 combines with J gene TRBJ1-6; D unresolved. The CDR3 is made up of 14 amino acids. Germline CDR1 and CDR2: MNHEY and SVGAGI. Trimming removed 6 bases at V and 8 bases at J, with 14 bases between. Here the CDR3 DNA reads TGTGCCAGCAGGATTGGGTTTCAGGATTCACCCCTCCACTTT. Encoded protein: CASRIGFQDSPLHF.

The chain is built from TRBV19 and TRBJ2-1; 7 nucleotides align to TRBD1. The CDR3 loop spans 15 amino acids. Losses at the gene ends were 5 bases for V and 2 bases for J; bases not matched to a gene: 6. CDR1 and CDR2 from the germline V gene are LNHDA and SQIVND (reference sequence). CDR3 in amino acids: CASSLPGTAYNEQFF. As DNA, the CDR3 is TGTGCCAGTAGTCTTCCCGGGACAGCCTACAATGAGCAGTTCTTC. The full variable domain, with the rest looked up from reference TRBV19 and TRBJ2-1, is DGGITQSPKYLFRKEGQNVTLSCEQNLNHDAMYWYRQDPGQGLRLIYYSQIVNDFQKGDIAEGYSVSREKKESFPLTVTSAQKNPTAFYLCASSLPGTAYNEQFFGPGTRLTVL.

The chain couples TRBV5-1 to TRBJ2-7; maybe TRBD1 (5 bases). The CDR3 is 14 residues long. Trimming stripped 0 bases from V and 6 bases from J, with 13 bases between. Germline V gene data show CDR1 as SGHRS and CDR2 as YFSETQ. Written as DNA, the CDR3 is TGCGCCAGCAGCTTGGTGGGGCTGGGGCGCGAGCAGTACTTC. The encoded protein is CASSLVGLGREQYF. The whole variable domain, filled in from reference TRBV5-1 and TRBJ2-7, reads KAGVTQTPRYLIKTRGQQVTLSCSPISGHRSVSWYQQTPGQGLQFLFEYFSETQRNKGNFPGRFSGRQFSNSRSEMNVSTLELGDSALYLCASSLVGLGREQYFGPGTRLTVT.

The rearrangement uses TRBV19 and TRBJ2-1, with unresolved D. Trimming stripped 0 bases from V and 2 bases from J, with 2 bases between. The CDR3 is made up of 13 amino acids. In germline, CDR1 is LNHDA, CDR2 SQIVND (reference sequence). CDR3 sequence: CASSIDTYNEQFF. CDR3 coding DNA: TGTGCCAGTAGTATAGACACCTACAATGAGCAGTTCTTC.

This clone was counted a single time. The V gene is TRBV30, the J gene TRBJ1-6; a possible D gene is TRBD1 (5 bases). V was shortened by 2 bases and J by 9 bases, with 14 bases between the two germline ends. This CDR3 is 14 amino acids long. Germline V CDR1 and CDR2: GTSNPN, SVGIG (reference sequence). CDR3 sequence: CAWSSGRGGSPLHF. CDR3 DNA sequence: TGTGCCTGGAGTAGCGGGCGGGGGGGTTCACCCCTCCACTTT.

This clone was picked up a small number of times. The chain recombines TRBV2 with TRBJ2-3, with 8 bases fitting TRBD2. CDR1 and CDR2 from the germline V gene are SNHLY and FYNNEI. There are 15 residues in the CDR3. The V gene end was trimmed by 6 bases and the J gene end by 3 bases; junction bases not matched to a gene: 8. DNA for the CDR3: TGTGCCAGCAGCGTCAGCGGGGGATGGACAGATACGCAGTATTTT. This translates into CASSVSGGWTDTQYF.

The rearrangement joins TRBV5-5 to TRBJ1-1, with D possibly being TRBD1 (5 bases). V gave up 4 bases and J gave up 2 bases, with 18 bases separating them. This CDR3 has 16 residues. Germline V lookup: CDR1 SGHKS, CDR2 YYEKEE (reference sequence). This CDR3 reads CASSVRQSSLNTEAFF. The DNA for the CDR3 is TGTGCCAGCAGCGTCCGACAGTCAAGCCTCAACACTGAAGCTTTCTTT. The full variable domain, its missing parts supplied by reference TRBV5-5 and TRBJ1-1, is DAGVTQSPTHLIKTRGQQVTLRCSPISGHKSVSWYQQVLGQGPQFIFQYYEKEERGRGNFPDRFSARQFPNYSSELNVNALLLGDSALYLCASSVRQSSLNTEAFFGQGTRLTVV.

V usage is TRBV7-9 and J usage is TRBJ1-1; no reliable D call. The germline V and J ends were trimmed by 6 bases and 6 bases, with 20 bases remaining between them. Germline V lookup: CDR1 SEHNR, CDR2 FQNEAQ (reference sequence). The length of the CDR3 is 15 residues. This CDR3 reads CASSTRRVTKAEAFF. As DNA, the CDR3 is TGTGCCAGCAGTACCCGGCGGGTCACTAAGGCTGAAGCTTTCTTT.